The 22 T cell receptor beta chains below were found in one sample sequenced in a study of human T cells and chemical hapten exposure. Indicated time point: pre-sensitization, week 0. The treatment: therapeutic diphenylcyclopropenone sensitization with weekly scalp DPC. In TCRdb, the RACE reads were re-called with MiXCR into one record per CDR3 protein. The data show more than 300,000 distinct CDR3 sequences, over 5% seen once. The sequences come from whole blood, collected in connection with sensitization to the hapten diphenylcyclopropenone (DPC). These receptors were obtained from a woman under 30 with alopecia areata. Some clones in this sample may be carry-over from other donors' samples.

This clonotype was seen more than once but under ten times. V and J are TRBV11-2 and TRBJ1-4, with 9 bases lining up with TRBD1. The CDR3 runs to 15 residues. V shed 4 bases, J shed 5 bases, and the junction held 5 bases outside the gene matches. CDR1 is SGHAT, CDR2 FQNNGV, per germline. The CDR3 here is CASSSTGGPNEKLFF. The CDR3 bases are TGTGCCAGCAGCTCGACAGGGGGACCGAATGAAAAACTGTTTTTT.

CDR3 sequence reads: CASSLMGLAGGDTQYF. As DNA, the CDR3 is TGTGCCAGCAGCTTAATGGGACTAGCGGGGGGCGATACGCAGTATTTT. This sequence joins TRBV7-2 and TRBJ2-3, with 15 bases that match TRBD2. In germline, CDR1 is SGHTA, CDR2 FQGNSA. V lost 2 bases and J lost 6; bases outside the gene matches: 3. The CDR3 runs to 16 residues.

The V gene is TRBV27, the J gene TRBJ2-7; the D call may be TRBD1 or TRBD2 (5 bases each). V was cut by 3 bases and J by 4 bases, with 13 bases left in between. In germline, CDR1 is MNHEY, CDR2 SMNVEV (reference sequence). The CDR3 loop spans 14 amino acids. CDR3 DNA sequence: TGTGCCAGCAGTTTTGGGGGTCAATCGTACGAGCAGTACTTC. Translating gives CASSFGGQSYEQYF.

Only a few counts were recorded for this clonotype. This rearrangement joins TRBV20-1 to TRBJ1-5, with D unresolved. V gave up 4 bases and J gave up 2 bases, with 9 bases separating them. The length of the CDR3 is 13 residues. Germline CDR1 is DFQATT and CDR2 is SNEGSKA (reference sequence). The CDR3 here is CSATGVRNQPQHF. CDR3 in DNA: TGCAGTGCTACTGGGGTCCGCAATCAGCCCCAGCATTTT.

This clonotype has ten or more counts. The chain uses TRBV5-1 and TRBJ2-1, with TRBD2 matching over 9 bases. J was trimmed by 5 bases and V by 4 bases; bases with no gene match: 4. Germline CDR1 reads SGHRS; CDR2 reads YFSETQ. This CDR3 is 14 amino acids long. CDR3 nucleotides: TGCGCCAGCAGCGGCGGGGGGGCCGACAATGAGCAGTTCTTC. This encodes CASSGGGADNEQFF.

This clonotype has ten or more counts. The V call is TRBV20-1, the J call TRBJ2-3; no firm D call. This CDR3 spans 14 amino acids. V was pared by 5 bases and J by 2 bases, with 14 bases between. Germline V gene lookup returns CDR1 DFQATT and CDR2 SNEGSKA (reference sequence). The CDR3 spells CSAWKSSATDTQYF. The CDR3 bases are TGCAGTGCTTGGAAGAGTTCAGCCACAGATACGCAGTATTTT.

This rearrangement joins TRBV6-2 or TRBV6-3 to TRBJ1-5; D is uncertain. Germline loops: CDR1 MNHEY, CDR2 SVGEGT. The CDR3 runs to 18 residues. V was cut by 2 bases and J by 4 bases, with 21 bases left in between. The DNA for the CDR3 is TGTGCCAGCAGTTACCATATGCTTGGGAAGGGAAGGAATCAGCCCCAGCATTTT. This codes for CASSYHMLGKGRNQPQHF.

This clonotype was counted a few times. The chain combines TRBV7-9 with TRBJ1-1, with TRBD1 identical over 7 bases. Germline trimming cut 1 base from V and 0 bases from J; bases unmatched to any gene: 14. The V gene's germline CDR1 is SEHNR and CDR2 FQNEAQ (reference sequence). The CDR3 extends over 19 amino acids. CDR3 coding DNA: TGTGCCAGCAGCTTAGATAGACAGGGAATCCATCCTTTGAACACTGAAGCTTTCTTT. It specifies CASSLDRQGIHPLNTEAFF.

This clonotype appeared a few times. V gene TRBV20-1 combines with J gene TRBJ2-7, with D tentatively TRBD1 (6 bases). In germline, CDR1 is DFQATT, CDR2 SNEGSKA (reference sequence). The CDR3 has 12 residues. V lost 3 bases and J lost 3, with 9 bases in between. The CDR3 here is CSASRQDYEQYF. DNA of the CDR3: TGCAGTGCTAGTAGACAGGACTACGAGCAGTACTTC.

The sample holds many counts of this clonotype. This rearrangement joins TRBV21-1 to TRBJ2-3; TRBD1 was called by the table and not checked on the DNA. TRBV21-1 is an annotated pseudogene. The CDR3 has 15 residues. The CDR3 coding sequence is TGTGCCAGCAGAAGACAGGCCCCAGGGGCAGATACGCAGTATTTT. It is translated as CASRRQAPGADTQYF.

The chain uses TRBV12-3 or TRBV12-4 and TRBJ1-1; D is undetermined. Trimming removed 3 bases from V and 1 base from J, with 9 bases in between. The CDR3 contains 14 residues. Here the CDR3 reads CASSFRRGNTEAFF. The DNA for the CDR3 is TGTGCCAGCAGTTTCAGGCGTGGGAACACTGAAGCTTTCTTT.

This clonotype has more than one count but fewer than ten. This chain links TRBV5-4 with TRBJ1-2, with TRBD1 matching over 9 bases. With V trimmed by 4 bases and J by 7 bases, 14 bases remained unmatched. The germline V gene encodes CDR1 SGHNT and CDR2 YYREEE (reference sequence). This CDR3 contains 16 residues. In nucleotides, the CDR3 is TGTGCCAGCAGCACTCCTCCGGACAGGGGAGAAAGTGGCTACACCTTC. As protein: CASSTPPDRGESGYTF.

The table lists this clonotype with a few counts. V usage is TRBV12-5 and J usage is TRBJ2-3; D possibly matches TRBD1 or TRBD2 (5 bases each). CDR1 LGHNT and CDR2 FRNRAP come from the germline V gene. The CDR3 consists of 14 residues. The V end lost 1 base, the J end lost 5 bases, and 10 bases lay between the germline ends. The DNA of the CDR3 is TGTGCTAGTGGTTTGGCGGGGCCATTAGATACGCAGTATTTT. Translated, it gives CASGLAGPLDTQYF.

This clonotype was seen at least ten times. The chain uses TRBV7-2 and TRBJ1-5, with a weak D call TRBD1 (5 bases). Germline CDR1 SGHTA, CDR2 FQGNSA. With 3 bases removed from V and 1 base from J, the gap between germline ends came to 13 bases. The CDR3 totals 16 residues. The CDR3 DNA reads as TGTGCCAGCAGCTTGGCGGGGGTGACGAGCAATCAGCCCCAGCATTTT. Its translation: CASSLAGVTSNQPQHF. Full variable domain (remainder filled in from reference TRBV7-2 and TRBJ1-5): GAGVSQSPSNKVTEKGKDVELRCDPISGHTALYWYRQSLGQGLEFLIYFQGNSAPDKSGLPSDRFSAERTGGSVSTLTIQRTQQEDSAVYLCASSLAGVTSNQPQHFGDGTRLSIL.

This chain joins TRBV20-1 and TRBJ2-7; unclear D gene. Germline V gene lookup returns CDR1 DFQATT and CDR2 SNEGSKA (reference sequence). V was cut by 3 bases and J by 5 bases, with 8 bases left in between. The CDR3 contains 11 residues. The CDR3 DNA follows: TGCAGTGCTAGCCCGAACGACGAGCAGTACTTC. Its protein product is CSASPNDEQYF.

The sample holds many counts of this clonotype. The V and J genes are TRBV2 and TRBJ2-3, with TRBD1 matching 7 bases. Unmatched junction bases numbered 14, after V lost 5 bases and J lost 3 bases. Germline V CDR1 and CDR2: SNHLY, FYNNEI. This CDR3 region has 17 residues. The CDR3, as DNA: TGTGCCAGCAGTCGCGAGACAGGGAGTTCGGGGACAGATACGCAGTATTTT. Translated, it gives CASSRETGSSGTDTQYF.

The DNA for the CDR3 is TGCAGCGTTGATTCTGGGGTTGGGACAACGGCAGCTTTCTTT. This gives the protein CSVDSGVGTTAAFF. V and J are TRBV29-1 and TRBJ1-1; tentatively, D is TRBD1 (6 bases). Between the trimmed V and J ends, which lost 3 bases and 10 bases, there was a span of 21 bases. The CDR3 is 14 residues long. The V gene's germline CDR1 is SQVTM and CDR2 ANQGSEA.

This clonotype appeared a few times. The chain links TRBV27 to TRBJ1-5, with 8 bases fitting TRBD1. The V and J ends lost 4 bases and 3 bases, in that order; junction bases with no gene match: 2. Germline V lookup: CDR1 MNHEY, CDR2 SMNVEV (reference sequence). There are 14 residues in the CDR3. The CDR3 DNA reads as TGTGCCAGCAGTTACAGGGGGTTCAATCAGCCCCAGCATTTT. Its protein is CASSYRGFNQPQHF.

The genes are TRBV28 and TRBJ2-7, with 8 bases that match TRBD2. CDR1 MDHEN and CDR2 SYDVKM come from the germline V gene. Trimming took 2 bases from V and 3 from J; bases not matched to a gene: 6. This CDR3 contains 15 residues. The CDR3 coding sequence is TGTGCCAGCAGTTTACCGGGGGGGCCCCTCTACGAGCAGTACTTC. Protein product: CASSLPGGPLYEQYF.

The chain couples TRBV5-1 to TRBJ2-3; D tentatively reads TRBD1 or TRBD2 (5 bases each). Germline V gene lookup returns CDR1 SGHRS and CDR2 YFSETQ. V dropped 9 bases and J dropped 4 bases, with 21 bases sitting between them. The CDR3 covers 15 residues. The CDR3 DNA sequence: TGCGCCACCAAAATCGGGGCCAGAGGGGCAGATACGCAGTATTTT. This codes for CATKIGARGADTQYF.

This clonotype came up many times. V and J are TRBV28 and TRBJ1-6; the match to TRBD1 covers 8 bases. Germline trimming cut 6 bases from V and 9 bases from J; bases unmatched to any gene: 7. This CDR3 is 14 amino acids long. Germline loops: CDR1 MDHEN, CDR2 SYDVKM. CDR3 sequence: CASSPGQGSSPLHF. As DNA, the CDR3 is TGTGCCAGCAGCCCTGGACAGGGTTCTTCACCCCTCCACTTT.

About this clonotype itself: A much larger clone lies a single base off, so this may be a read error. J is TRBJ2-3 and V is TRBV6-2 or TRBV6-3, with a possible D match to TRBD1 (6 bases). Germline values: CDR1 MNHEY, CDR2 SVGEGT. V was clipped by 5 bases and J by 1 base, with 19 bases between them. The CDR3 loop spans 17 amino acids. CDR3 DNA: TGTGCCAGCAGTGAGGACAGACCCACCGTAGGCACAGATACGCAGTATTTT. Encoded protein: CASSEDRPTVGTDTQYF.